This TCR beta chain comes out of a study of CD8 T cells in ankylosing spondylitis. TCRdb re-called the 5' RACE reads with MiXCR, one entry per CDR3 protein. The table shows some 350,000 distinct CDR3 sequences, with about 15% occurring only once. The CDR3 has 13 amino acids. V shed 2 bases, J shed 8 bases, and the junction held 2 bases outside the gene matches. CDR1 and CDR2 from the germline V gene are MNHNY and SVGAGI (reference sequence). As for this clonotype: What it binds is unknown.

Whole-study findings and limits: A TCR beta motif of several highly homologous variants seemed to mark ankylosing spondylitis blood.

The chain employs TRBV6-6 and TRBJ2-1; 8 positions agree with TRBD1. The clonotype originates from a male donor with ankylosing spondylitis or in good health (not recorded which). Sequences were obtained from blood, either unsorted or a sorted T cell fraction (not recorded which). CDR3 bases: TGTGCCAGCAGTTACCCGGACAGGGATGAGCAGTTCTTC. Translation gives CASSYPDRDEQFF.